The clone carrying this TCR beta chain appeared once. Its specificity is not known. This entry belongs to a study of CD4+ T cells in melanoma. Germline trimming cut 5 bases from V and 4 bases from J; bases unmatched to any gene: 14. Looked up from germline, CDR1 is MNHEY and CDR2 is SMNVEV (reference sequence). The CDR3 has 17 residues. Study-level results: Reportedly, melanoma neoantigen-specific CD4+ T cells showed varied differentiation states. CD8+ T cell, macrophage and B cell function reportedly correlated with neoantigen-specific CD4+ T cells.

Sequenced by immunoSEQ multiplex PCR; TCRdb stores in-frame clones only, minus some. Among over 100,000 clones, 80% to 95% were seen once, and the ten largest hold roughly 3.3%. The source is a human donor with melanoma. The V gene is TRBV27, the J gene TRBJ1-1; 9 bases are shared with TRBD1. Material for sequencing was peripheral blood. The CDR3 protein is CASSQLPGQGDITEAFF. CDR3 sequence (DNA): TGTGCCAGCAGTCAACTCCCGGGACAGGGAGATATCACTGAAGCTTTCTTT.